This T cell receptor beta chain was observed in a study of T cell responses to AZD1222 COVID-19 vaccine. Study-wide results and caveats: In all cases, repertoires were sampled only after the peak T cell response. It was only 6 or 7 AZD1222 recipients who were seropositive at baseline.

The CDR3 runs 14 residues. Germline V CDR1 and CDR2: LNHNV, YYDKDF (reference sequence). The germline V and J ends were trimmed by 0 bases and 5 bases, with 8 bases remaining between them. About this clone itself: Its antigen is still unknown.

Assay: immunoSEQ multiplex PCR; the TCRdb copy retains only in-frame clones and omits some. The table records 95,000 to 150,000 clones, around 87% of them present only once. This clonotype was obtained from an adult who received the AZD1222 COVID-19 vaccine. The source material was peripheral blood, sampled 28 days after the second AZD1222 dose. V and J are TRBV15 and TRBJ1-5; tentative D call: TRBD1 (5 bases). As DNA, the CDR3 is TGTGCCACCAGCAGAGAGGGGGGAGATCAGCCCCAGCATTTT. The encoded protein is CATSREGGDQPQHF.